Listed below are T cell receptor beta chains from one sample, sequenced in a study of control samples from healthy donors and cancer patients. The data were produced by immunoSEQ multiplex PCR, yet TCRdb's version contains in-frame clones alone and is incomplete. The sample has about 230,000 clones; approximately 80% are singletons. Sequencing input: PBMCs. Receptor source: a woman aged 55-70 years with lung cancer. CDR3s include the opening cysteine and the closing phenylalanine or tryptophan. The order of the fields is V gene, CDR3 length, clone size, CDR3 protein. Only some rows state a clone size, as once, few, many or a class for expanded clones.

V gene: TRBV2; CDR3 length: 14; clone size: once; CDR3 protein: CASSGQGTINEQFF
V gene: TRBV7-2; CDR3 length: 13; clone size: .; CDR3 protein: CASSLGQDREQFF
V gene: TRBV11-2; CDR3 length: 14; clone size: .; CDR3 protein: CASSTGTVQETQYF
V gene: TRBV19; CDR3 length: 12; clone size: .; CDR3 protein: CASVRRDYGYTF
V gene: TRBV30; CDR3 length: 15; clone size: .; CDR3 protein: CAFWETEVSNYGYTF
V gene: TRBV27; CDR3 length: 13; clone size: .; CDR3 protein: CASSFGGNYGYTF
V gene: TRBV7-9; CDR3 length: 16; clone size: .; CDR3 protein: CASAIGQEVYNSPLHF
V gene: TRBV10-1; CDR3 length: 17; clone size: .; CDR3 protein: CASSESKGTSAMETQYF
V gene: TRBV3-1/TRBV3-2; CDR3 length: 14; clone size: few; CDR3 protein: CASSQGSRDGGYTF
V gene: TRBV19; CDR3 length: 17; clone size: .; CDR3 protein: CASSIEGLRRVNTEAFF
V gene: TRBV5-4; CDR3 length: 15; clone size: .; CDR3 protein: CASSGWRVSTDTQYF
V gene: TRBV15; CDR3 length: 13; clone size: .; CDR3 protein: CATSNDRNYGYTF
V gene: TRBV19; CDR3 length: 15; clone size: once; CDR3 protein: CASKDRSGRSGELFF
V gene: TRBV29-1; CDR3 length: 12; clone size: .; CDR3 protein: CSVFDGNYGYTF
V gene: TRBV6-5; CDR3 length: 14; clone size: .; CDR3 protein: CASTLARGSTEAFF
V gene: TRBV6-5; CDR3 length: 16; clone size: few; CDR3 protein: CASSFNPGTGASPLHF
V gene: TRBV4-2; CDR3 length: 14; clone size: once; CDR3 protein: CASSHLTGERGYTF
V gene: TRBV10-3; CDR3 length: 12; clone size: few; CDR3 protein: CAISERETEAFF
V gene: TRBV19; CDR3 length: 12; clone size: .; CDR3 protein: CASSTSGNTIYF
V gene: TRBV19; CDR3 length: 18; clone size: .; CDR3 protein: CASSPRIRSVGSNQPQHF
V gene: TRBV3-1/TRBV3-2; CDR3 length: 15; clone size: few; CDR3 protein: CASSQGSRGLGEQFF
V gene: TRBV6-1; CDR3 length: 13; clone size: .; CDR3 protein: CASSENTDTEAFF
V gene: TRBV12-3/TRBV12-4; CDR3 length: 13; clone size: .; CDR3 protein: CASSRTRSGELFF
V gene: TRBV9; CDR3 length: 16; clone size: .; CDR3 protein: CASSPQDRGRSDTQYF
V gene: TRBV5-6; CDR3 length: 13; clone size: .; CDR3 protein: CASSYADAGKQYF
V gene: TRBV6-5; CDR3 length: 14; clone size: .; CDR3 protein: CASTYGDPGTEAFF
V gene: TRBV7-9; CDR3 length: 13; clone size: .; CDR3 protein: CASSLLAVSPLHF
V gene: TRBV9; CDR3 length: 16; clone size: .; CDR3 protein: CASSTRTVRGPDTQYF
V gene: TRBV30; CDR3 length: 15; clone size: .; CDR3 protein: CAWSVRWDSGTEAFF
V gene: TRBV2; CDR3 length: 13; clone size: few; CDR3 protein: CARTGGSQETQYF
V gene: TRBV6-5; CDR3 length: 15; clone size: .; CDR3 protein: CASTRPGQGRTEAFF
V gene: TRBV3-1/TRBV3-2; CDR3 length: 15; clone size: .; CDR3 protein: CASSLGGSGTGELFF
V gene: TRBV7-2; CDR3 length: 17; clone size: .; CDR3 protein: CASSLRSNPPSNQPQHF
V gene: TRBV5-1; CDR3 length: 15; clone size: .; CDR3 protein: CASSLTGSRPYEQYF
V gene: TRBV7-8; CDR3 length: 16; clone size: .; CDR3 protein: CASSFLAGGNTGELFF
V gene: TRBV2; CDR3 length: 15; clone size: .; CDR3 protein: CASSAGSLYNSPLHF
V gene: TRBV6-6; CDR3 length: 12; clone size: .; CDR3 protein: CASSYSVGSVNF
V gene: TRBV23-1; CDR3 length: 16; clone size: .; CDR3 protein: CASSPRGVELDYGYTF
V gene: TRBV11-2; CDR3 length: 13; clone size: .; CDR3 protein: CVSSLGVPVELFF